The clone carrying this TCR beta chain was picked up one time. The method was immunoSEQ multiplex PCR; TCRdb's version includes in-frame clones alone and lacks a portion of them. The sample holds under 450,000 clones, just under 95% seen once. These data originate in a study of shared T cell receptors in the human thymus. The TCR sequence derives from a human donor. Input material: thymocytes.

In nucleotides, the CDR3 is TGTGCCAGCACCGACCCCGAGGGGGGGCCGCGTACTGAAGCTTTCTTT. This codes for CASTDPEGGPRTEAFF. The chain joins TRBV6-6 to TRBJ1-1, with a weak D call TRBD1 (6 bases). The CDR3 has 16 amino acids. V lost 7 bases, J lost 5 bases, and 23 bases lay in between. The germline gives CDR1 MNHNY, CDR2 SVGAGI (reference sequence).